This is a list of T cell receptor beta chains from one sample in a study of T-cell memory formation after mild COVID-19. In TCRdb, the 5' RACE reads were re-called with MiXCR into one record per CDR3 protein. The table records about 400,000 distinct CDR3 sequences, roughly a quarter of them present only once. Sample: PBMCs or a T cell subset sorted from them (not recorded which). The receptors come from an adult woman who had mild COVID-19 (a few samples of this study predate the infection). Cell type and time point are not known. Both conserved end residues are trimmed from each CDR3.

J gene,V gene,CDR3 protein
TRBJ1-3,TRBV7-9,ASSLALGTIGNTIY
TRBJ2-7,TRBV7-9,ASSYRGEQY
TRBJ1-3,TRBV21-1,ASSKRRTAIY
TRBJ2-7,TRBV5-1,ASSLEGGGIHYEQY
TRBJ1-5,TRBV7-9,ASSHTGRGQPQH
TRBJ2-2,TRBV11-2,ASSLTVSNTGELF
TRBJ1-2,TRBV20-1,SARDPQMWNYGYT
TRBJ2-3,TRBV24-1,ATSGTASTDTQY
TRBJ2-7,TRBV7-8,ASSTRGTSVH
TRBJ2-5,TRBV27,ASSSSAETQY
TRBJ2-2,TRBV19,ATTGTPSNTGELF
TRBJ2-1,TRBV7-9,ASSSSGAGDNEQF
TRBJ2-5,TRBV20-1,SAGGQGGPGETQY
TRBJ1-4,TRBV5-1,ASSGGDRSREKLF
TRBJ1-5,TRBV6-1,ASSERGGTNQPQH
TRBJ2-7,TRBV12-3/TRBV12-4,ASSFKLQGGYYEQY
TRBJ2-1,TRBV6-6,ASSSPSAGTFYEQF
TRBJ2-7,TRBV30,AWSVGQTYEQY
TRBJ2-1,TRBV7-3,ASSPEAGQAYNEQF
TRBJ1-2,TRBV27,ASSPTDTNYGYT
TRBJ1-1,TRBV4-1,ASSQAYRGRTEAF
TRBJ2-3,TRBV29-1,SVEEEGQGTDTQY
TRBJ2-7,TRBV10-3,AISEIGREINEQY
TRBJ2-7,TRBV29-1,SVRDRGFAEQY
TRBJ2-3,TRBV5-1,ASSWRPGQGLSGGTDTQY
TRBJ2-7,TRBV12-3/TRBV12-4,ASNLGDSPYEQY
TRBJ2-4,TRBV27,ASSLSGGQNIQY
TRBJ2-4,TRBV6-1,ASSKQAFLAKNIQY
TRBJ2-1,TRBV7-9,ASSPGLPPRYNEQF
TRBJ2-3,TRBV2,ASGIQGNPSDTQY
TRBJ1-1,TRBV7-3,ASSKGGIMNTEAF
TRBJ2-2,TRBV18,ASSPPESRGNTGELF
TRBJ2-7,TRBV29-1,SVLGGRPYEQY
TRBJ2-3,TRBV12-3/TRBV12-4,ASRLHPDTQY
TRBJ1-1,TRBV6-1,ASSEGSGAKAF
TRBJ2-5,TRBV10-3,AISDTGTVQETQY